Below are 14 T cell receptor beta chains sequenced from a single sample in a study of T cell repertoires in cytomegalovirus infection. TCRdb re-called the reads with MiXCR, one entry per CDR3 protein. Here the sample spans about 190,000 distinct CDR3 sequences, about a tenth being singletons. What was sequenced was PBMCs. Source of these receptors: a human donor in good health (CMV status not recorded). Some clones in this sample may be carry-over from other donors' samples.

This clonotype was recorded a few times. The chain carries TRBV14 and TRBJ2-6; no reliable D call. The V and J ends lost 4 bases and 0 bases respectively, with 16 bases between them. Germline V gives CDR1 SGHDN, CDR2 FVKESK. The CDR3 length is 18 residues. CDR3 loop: CASSPSKDLISGANVLTF. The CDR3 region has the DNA TGTGCCAGCAGCCCCTCGAAGGACCTTATCTCTGGGGCCAACGTCCTGACTTTC. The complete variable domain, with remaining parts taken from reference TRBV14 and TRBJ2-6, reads EAGVTQFPSHSVIEKGQTVTLRCDPISGHDNLYWYRRVMGKEIKFLLHFVKESKQDESGMPNNRFLAERTGGTYSTLKVQPAELEDSGVYFCASSPSKDLISGANVLTFGAGSRLTVL.

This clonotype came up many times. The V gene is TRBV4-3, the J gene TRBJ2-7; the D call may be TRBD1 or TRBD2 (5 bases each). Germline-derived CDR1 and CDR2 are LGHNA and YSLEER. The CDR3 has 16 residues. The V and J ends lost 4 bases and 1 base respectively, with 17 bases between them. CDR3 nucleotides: TGCGCCAGCAGCCGAGGGGCCCCCCCGTCTTCCTACGAGCAGTACTTC. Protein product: CASSRGAPPSSYEQYF.

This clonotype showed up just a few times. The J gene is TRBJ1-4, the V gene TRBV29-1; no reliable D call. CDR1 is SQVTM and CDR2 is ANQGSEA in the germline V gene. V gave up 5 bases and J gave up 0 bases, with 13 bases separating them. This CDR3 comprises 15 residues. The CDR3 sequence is CSVRNEDTTNEKLFF. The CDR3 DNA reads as TGCAGCGTTAGGAACGAAGATACAACTAATGAAAAACTGTTTTTT.

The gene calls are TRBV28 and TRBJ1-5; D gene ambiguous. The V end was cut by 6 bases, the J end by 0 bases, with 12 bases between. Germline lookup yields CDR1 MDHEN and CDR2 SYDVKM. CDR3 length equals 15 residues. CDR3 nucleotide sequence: TGTGCCAGCAGCCCCGGACGGTATAGCAATCAGCCCCAGCATTTT. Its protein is CASSPGRYSNQPQHF.

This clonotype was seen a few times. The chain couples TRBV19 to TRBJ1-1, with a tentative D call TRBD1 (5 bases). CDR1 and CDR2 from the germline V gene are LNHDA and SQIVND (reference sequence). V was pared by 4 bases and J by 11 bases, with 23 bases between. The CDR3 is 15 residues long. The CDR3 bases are TGTGCCAGTAGTAAGACCCGGGACGAAGGACGGGGGGCTTTCTTT. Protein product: CASSKTRDEGRGAFF.

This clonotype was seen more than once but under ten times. The CDR3 here is CAWTDGTNYGYTF. CDR3 coding DNA: TGTGCCTGGACGGACGGAACTAACTATGGCTACACCTTC. V usage is TRBV30 and J usage is TRBJ1-2; D ambiguous. Germline V gene sequence: CDR1 GTSNPN, CDR2 SVGIG (reference sequence). The CDR3 loop spans 13 amino acids. Trimming took 4 bases from V and 0 from J, leaving 9 bases between them.

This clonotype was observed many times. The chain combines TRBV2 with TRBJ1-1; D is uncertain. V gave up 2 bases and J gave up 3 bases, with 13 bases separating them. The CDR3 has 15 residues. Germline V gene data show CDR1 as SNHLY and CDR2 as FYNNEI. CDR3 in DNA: TGTGCCAGCAGTGAACGGGGATGGGGTGACACTGAAGCTTTCTTT. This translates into CASSERGWGDTEAFF.

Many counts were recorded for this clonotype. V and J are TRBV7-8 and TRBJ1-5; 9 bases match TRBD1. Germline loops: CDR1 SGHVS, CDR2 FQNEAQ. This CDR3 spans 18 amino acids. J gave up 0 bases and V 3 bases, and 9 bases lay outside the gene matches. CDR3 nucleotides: TGTGCCAGCAGCTTCGACAGGGGGACTCCATATAGCAATCAGCCCCAGCATTTT. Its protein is CASSFDRGTPYSNQPQHF.

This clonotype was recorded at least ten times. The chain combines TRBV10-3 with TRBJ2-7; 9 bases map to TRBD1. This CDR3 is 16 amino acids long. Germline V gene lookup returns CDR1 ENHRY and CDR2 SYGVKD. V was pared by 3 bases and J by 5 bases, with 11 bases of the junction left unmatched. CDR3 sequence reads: CAISDFRDRVSHEQYF. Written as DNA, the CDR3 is TGTGCCATCAGTGATTTTAGGGACAGGGTTTCCCACGAGCAGTACTTC.

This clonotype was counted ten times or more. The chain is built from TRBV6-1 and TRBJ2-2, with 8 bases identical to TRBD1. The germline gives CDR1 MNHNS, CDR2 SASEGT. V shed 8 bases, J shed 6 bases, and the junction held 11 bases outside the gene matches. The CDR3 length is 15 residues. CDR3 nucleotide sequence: TGTGCCAGCCATAAAACGGACAGGGTTCCCGGGGAGCTGTTTTTT. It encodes CASHKTDRVPGELFF.

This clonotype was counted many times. The CDR3 loop is CASSEQPSRTEAFF. CDR3 DNA: TGTGCCAGCAGCGAACAGCCCTCGAGAACTGAAGCTTTCTTT. The V gene is TRBV28, the J gene TRBJ1-1; no clear D gene. This CDR3 has 14 residues. Trimming shortened V by 6 bases and J by 5 bases, and 16 bases separated the two germline ends. Per the germline V gene, CDR1 is MDHEN and CDR2 is SYDVKM.

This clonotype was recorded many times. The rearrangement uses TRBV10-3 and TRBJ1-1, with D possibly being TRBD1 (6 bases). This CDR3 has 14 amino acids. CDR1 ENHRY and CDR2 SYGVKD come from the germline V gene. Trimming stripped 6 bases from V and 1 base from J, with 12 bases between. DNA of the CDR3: TGTGCCATCAGCGGACAGCAACAGAACACTGAAGCTTTCTTT. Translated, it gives CAISGQQQNTEAFF.

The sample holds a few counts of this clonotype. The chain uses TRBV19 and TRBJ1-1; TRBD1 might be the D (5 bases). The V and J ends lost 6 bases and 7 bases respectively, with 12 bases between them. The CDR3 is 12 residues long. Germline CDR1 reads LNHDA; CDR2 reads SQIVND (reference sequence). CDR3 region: CASSYGTDEAFF. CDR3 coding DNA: TGTGCCAGTAGCTATGGGACGGATGAAGCTTTCTTT.

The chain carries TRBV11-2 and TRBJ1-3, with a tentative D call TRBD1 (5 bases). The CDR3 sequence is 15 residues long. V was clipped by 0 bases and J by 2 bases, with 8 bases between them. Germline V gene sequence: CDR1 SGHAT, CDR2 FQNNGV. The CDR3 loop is CASSLDQGAGNTIYF. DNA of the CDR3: TGTGCCAGCAGCTTAGATCAAGGGGCTGGAAACACCATATATTTT.